This T cell receptor beta chain was sequenced for a study of blood T cell repertoires in COVID-19. Cohort 3 recovered donors had two negative PCRs, clearance, or symptom resolution. Repertoires were generated with immunoSEQ multiplex PCR, while TCRdb's copy carries only in-frame clones and drops some. This table holds fewer than 400,000 clones, about 83% found once. V shed 9 bases and J shed 0 bases, with 14 bases lying between them. Germline CDR1 and CDR2: MNHEY and SVGAGI. This CDR3 contains 15 residues. The sequence came from a woman aged 45-65 years who had recovered from COVID-19. The sample consisted of PBMCs or T cells enriched from blood (not recorded which). The chain has TRBV6-5 and TRBJ1-4; possibly TRBD1 for D (6 bases). This chain's CDR3 is CARGRGAATNEKLFF. The CDR3 DNA follows: TGTGCCAGGGGTCGGGGGGCTGCAACTAATGAAAAACTGTTTTTT.